This TCR beta chain comes out of a study of cytomegalovirus exposure and HLA in healthy donors (dated by TCRdb to 2016 to 2017). Describing the broader study: According to an earlier analysis of 587 of the donors, some 180 million T cells yielded roughly 110 million unique TCR beta sequences and more than 250 Gb of sequence data. An early release covering just under 650 HLA-typed donors comprised roughly 300 gigabases of sequencing data and roughly 86 million unique TCR sequences. Among the roughly 370 genotyped donors, about 83% belonged to the genetic ancestry cluster associated with self-reported Caucasian donors. The study was designed to test whether signatures of past pathogen exposure could be identified by cataloging public T cell receptors. The T cell repertoires of 700 or so subjects were profiled by immunosequencing and related to cytomegalovirus serostatus. Along with the approximately 650-subject first cohort, a separate validation cohort of around 110 different subjects was used. The study combined high-throughput TCR immunosequencing, statistical association of individual TCRs with disease status, and machine learning to predict cytomegalovirus infection status. In a later analysis, previously published TCR beta repertoires from roughly 710 donors were re-analyzed and high-resolution HLA genotyping was added so that TCR occurrence patterns could be studied. Rather than using new phenotypic data, the later analysis identified candidate immune exposures from TCR beta sequences and from how often those sequences occurred across donors. To decide whether each TCR beta V gene segment behaved as functional or pseudogenic, an earlier analysis of 587 of the donors relied on high-throughput TCR beta sequencing. Donor age, sex, ethnicity and CMV serostatus were collected together with the repertoire data. A later genetic analysis took genome-wide SNP genotypes for about 55% of the 666 donors and used that subset as a discovery cohort. All discovery cohort repertoires had been generated using a single sequencing platform. HLA typing included class I and class II loci at four-digit resolution. The number of donors typed differed by locus, with roughly 620-640 for A, B, C, DRB1 and DQB1, over 500 for DQA1, 606 for DPA1, and approximately 470 for DPB1. Roughly 5 DR-DQ haplotypes were handled as single units for association and clustering because linkage in the cohort was strong. Across under 500 genotyped donors of the cohort, an average of approximately 220,000 unique TCR beta nucleotide sequences per donor were sequenced, and roughly a sixth of those sequences were non-productive. What the study reported, not specific to this receptor: Because counts were too low, approximately 15 rarely observed V segments, including chromosome 9 orphons, were excluded from the earlier analysis of roughly 580 of the donors. According to a later genetic analysis, donors in an Asian-associated ancestry cluster had fewer N-insertions in productive TCRs than the approximately 710-donor mean. When HLA alleles, especially DR and DQ, strongly co-occurred, TCR associations were difficult to assign to individual alleles. Specific HLA alleles were associated with 18,000 or so TCR beta sequences at a false discovery rate of 0.05 in a later analysis. Sequencing depth was assumed to be roughly uniform across donors in the presence/absence analyses, though that assumption may not hold. A cluster of highly shared sequence variants was judged likely to be a technical artifact of the sequencing pipeline. The only immune exposure information available for the cohort was CMV serostatus. In vitro tests confirmed that a few of the cytomegalovirus-associated TCR beta chains recognize cytomegalovirus antigens. Most TCR sequences were seen in very few donors, while some public TCRs were found in many individuals. In a later analysis, most CMV-associated TCR beta chains were found to appear HLA-restricted, with HLA associations seemingly driven largely by CMV exposure. In an earlier analysis of 587 of the donors, most TCR beta V segments appeared in productive rearrangements about 87% or about 30% of the time, broadly matching IMGT annotations. In a later analysis, several top co-occurrence clusters were reported to appear linked to parvovirus B19, influenza, CMV and Epstein-Barr virus. In a later analysis, HLA-associated TCR beta chains showed more clonal expansion and lower generation probabilities than non-associated chains that were equally common. A further reported finding was that TCR beta sequences accurately predicted the HLA-A and HLA-B alleles for most subjects in the first cohort. This cohort had only TCR beta chains sequenced, and the lack of alpha or paired-chain data limited which features could be detected. Cytomegalovirus status was reported to be diagnosed by the classifier with high specificity and sensitivity in both the original and validation cohorts. Linkage disequilibrium might explain the correlated functional status among segregating V segments, but an unknown experimental factor could not be ruled out. The study listed approximately 150 TCR beta chains as associated with cytomegalovirus. An association between a missense DCLRE1C variant and V-gene and J-gene trimming of TCR beta chains was found in a later genetic analysis and replicated in an independent cohort. Some IMGT-functional V segments, including TRBV6-2 and TRBV6-3, could not be told apart with the 87-base-pair reads, so those segments were excluded. In a later analysis, the rate of TCR association differed among HLA loci, with DRB1 alleles having the most associated TCRs and HLA-C alleles having the fewest. The authors suggested that the approach could potentially be generalized to other disease states and immunological phenotypes. Because HLA typing was unavailable for some donors at each locus, only the typed subset was used in association tests.

Library preparation employed the immunoSEQ multiplex PCR assay. A mixture of 60 forward primers for TCR Vbeta segments and 13 reverse primers for TCR Jbeta segments was used in the multiplex PCR. A multiplex PCR assay on genomic DNA amplified the CDR3 region of rearranged TCR beta genes. The Illumina HiSeq System was used to sequence the amplified TCR beta libraries as 87-base-pair reads. The authors processed their data as follows. Across the 500 to 750 repertoires, a later analysis counted about 81 million unique TCR beta chains, about 10 million of which were shared by at least two donors. Raw reads were error-corrected and collapsed into unique sequences by a nearest-neighbor algorithm in which closely related sequences were merged to remove PCR and sequencing errors. V, D and J gene segments were assigned by aligning CDR3 sequences to IMGT reference sequences. For a sequence to be retained, a match of at least six nucleotides to both a V gene segment and a J gene segment was required. A rearrangement counted as productive if the CDR3 had no stop codons and remained in frame with V and J, and every other rearrangement counted as non-productive. Following IMGT convention, CDR3 was defined as the stretch from the second conserved V-encoded cysteine to the conserved J-encoded phenylalanine. The earlier analysis of some 600 of the donors excluded sequences that lacked an unambiguous match to a single V gene segment. In an earlier analysis of approximately 590 of the donors, V segments were called functional above 56.7% productive rearrangements and were called segregating when the between-donor standard deviation exceeded 5%. A statistical classification framework was developed to diagnose cytomegalovirus status using the catalog of TCR beta chain sequences. In a later analysis, TCR nucleotide sequences were compared against IMGT/GENE-DB human TR gene sequences so that V and J genes could be assigned. The TCRdist pipeline was used in a later analysis to assign CDR3 sequences and most-parsimonious VDJ recombination scenarios. In a later analysis, every TCR beta chain was defined by the combination of its CDR3 amino acid sequence and its V-gene family, and reads without a unique V-gene family were dropped. To address suspected cross-contamination and a sequencing artifact, a later analysis removed roughly 580 highly shared, low-generation-probability nucleotide sequences. In a later analysis, a clonal expansion index was calculated for each public chain from normalized within-repertoire ranks of inferred template counts. A later analysis computed generation probabilities with a VDJ recombination model fitted to out-of-frame rearrangements, and checked the results against IGoR. In a later analysis, hypergeometric tests were used to score TCR-TCR, TCR-HLA and TCR-CMV co-occurrence, with a repertoire-size bias correction applied to TCR pairs. To estimate false discovery rates, a later analysis permuted the HLA or CMV assignments 20 times. In a later analysis, co-occurring TCRs were grouped using DBSCAN, with TCRdist sequence similarity added in when clustering inside HLA-allele-positive subsets. Repertoires with fewer than 30,000 or more than 120,000 public chains were left out of co-occurrence clustering, as were roughly five repertoires with anomalous nucleotide sharing. Drawn from immuneACCESS, this table holds only the in-frame rearrangements with V and J called that TCRdb kept. Clones are partly lost; checked studies trace under half to an unresolved V gene and leave the rest unexplained. The D gene and trimming were derived from the DNA, and the V and J assignments and clone size from that table. This sample lists some 110,000 clones; 80% to 90% were detected once. Clones ranked in the top ten supply less than 1.1% of the sample.

Concerning this clone: This clone's antigen is unknown. No base quality information exists; no much larger clone differs at one position.

Reading the germline V gene (reference sequence) gives CDR1 SGHNT and CDR2 YYREEE. The junction shows trimming of 5 bases on V and 5 bases on J, and the gene matches do not reach 6 bases of it. From cysteine to phenylalanine, the CDR3 is 14 amino acids long. Only the CDR3 DNA stays, 42 bases, in frame from base 1. In total, roughly 670 healthy bone marrow donors made up the cohort. At the time of sampling, all cohort members were nominally healthy, though unrecorded immune exposures were likely present. The donor tested CMV seronegative, placing the donor among the 350 or so seronegative members of the cohort. Each donor provided a peripheral blood sample, and peripheral blood mononuclear cells were used for TCR beta sequencing. Genomic DNA was extracted from the blood cell samples with the Qiagen DNeasy Blood Extraction Kit.

Sequencing input: PBMCs. This receptor chain uses TRBV5-4 and TRBJ2-5, with 10 bases aligning to TRBD1. The sequence derives from a woman aged 25-40 years in good health and CMV-seronegative. CDR3 region: CASRAGTGVETQYF. At the DNA level, the sequence is TGTGCCAGCAGGGCCGGGACAGGGGTGGAGACCCAGTACTTC.